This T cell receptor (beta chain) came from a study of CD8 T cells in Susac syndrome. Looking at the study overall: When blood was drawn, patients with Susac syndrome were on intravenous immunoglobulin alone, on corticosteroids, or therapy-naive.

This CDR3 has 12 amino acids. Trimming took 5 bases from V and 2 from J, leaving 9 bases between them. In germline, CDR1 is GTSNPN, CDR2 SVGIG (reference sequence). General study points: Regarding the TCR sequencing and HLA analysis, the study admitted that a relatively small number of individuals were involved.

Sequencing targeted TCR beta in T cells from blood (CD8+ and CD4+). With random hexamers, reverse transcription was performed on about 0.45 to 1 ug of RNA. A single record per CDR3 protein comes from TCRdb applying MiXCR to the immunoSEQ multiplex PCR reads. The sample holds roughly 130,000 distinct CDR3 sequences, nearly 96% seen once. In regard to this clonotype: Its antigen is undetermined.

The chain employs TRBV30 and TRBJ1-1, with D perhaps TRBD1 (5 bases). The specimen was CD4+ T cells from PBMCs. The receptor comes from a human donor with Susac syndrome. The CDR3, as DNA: TGTGCCTGGCGCCGGGACAACACTGAAGCTTTCTTT. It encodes CAWRRDNTEAFF.